This T cell receptor (beta chain) was retrieved from a study of blood T cell repertoires in COVID-19 (dated by TCRdb to between 2020 and 2021). Regarding the research as a whole: Collaborator samples came from the United States, Italy and Spain and covered acute and convalescent phases of COVID-19. A de-identified subject ID, COVID-19 status, age in years and sex were almost always included in the sample metadata. The repertoires were released in a freely available public database meant as a resource for research on the immune response to SARS-CoV-2. The prospective study material was composed of cDNA or gDNA derived from T cells, B-cell-depleted T cells, or PBMCs. Where HLA class I and class II types were available, the types were taken from metadata supplied by the sample provider, not from assay-based typing. The dataset comprised deeply sampled blood TCRbeta repertoires from subjects exposed to, actively infected with, or recovered from COVID-19. Samples were obtained from the ongoing ImmuneRACE study (first 160 participants) and from over a thousand subjects provided by 6 global collaborators.

The CDR3 covers 13 residues, taking in both the cysteine and the phenylalanine. The sequence is cut down to CDR3 DNA, 39 bases in frame from base 1. CDR1 SSHAT and CDR2 FNYEAQ are derived from the germline V gene (reference sequence). V loses 1 base of germline sequence and J loses 4 bases, and the interval between the two ends is 7 bases. A word on this clone: It has no known antigen specificity. Per-base qualities were not stored, and no clone one base away is much larger.

General study outcomes and caveats: The amount of clinical and demographic metadata varied by source and participant and was provided uncurated.

Each collaborating institution followed its own protocols to collect whole blood in K2EDTA tubes. Collaborator samples were shipped for TCRbeta analysis as frozen whole blood, isolated PBMCs, or DNA extracted from either sample type. The immunoSEQ Assay, a bias-controlled multiplex PCR, was used to amplify TCRbeta CDR3 regions from genomic DNA. From the authors' description of their analysis: The number of nucleated cells in each sample was estimated by amplification of reference gene primers within the assay. To quantify the absolute abundance of each unique TCRbeta CDR3 rearrangement, sequence reads were collapsed and filtered. For each sample, productive Simpson clonality was calculated as the square root of Simpson's diversity index over productive rearrangements. TCRdb retrieved this table from immuneACCESS and kept in-frame rearrangements only. Not all clones are present; in checked studies, unresolved V genes account for under half, and no reason is known for the remainder. D and trimming come from the DNA, and the V and J calls and clone size come from that table. Across this sample there are 250,000 or so clones, with around 90% seen only once. The ten largest make up more than 6.5% of the sample.

Rearrangement joined TRBV7-7 to TRBJ1-1; confidence is insufficient to name the D gene. This TCR derives from a woman aged 70-85 years with active or convalescent COVID-19. The specimen was peripheral blood. The CDR3 in this case is CASSLDFSTEAFF. In nucleotides, the sequence is TGTGCCAGCAGCTTAGACTTTAGCACTGAAGCTTTCTTT.